Shown below are 17 T cell receptor beta chains from a single sample sequenced in a study of CXCR3-negative and CXCR3-positive naive CD8 T cells. 5' RACE with UMI labels generated the TRB cDNA libraries. TCRdb reworked the 5' RACE reads into one entry per CDR3 protein, no DNA. The sample holds roughly 40,000 distinct CDR3 sequences. Specimen: memory CD8+ T cells from blood. Receptors were obtained from a human donor in good health. Some clones in this sample may be carry-over from other donors' samples.

The rearrangement joins TRBV29-1 to TRBJ2-7; without DNA, the TCRdb call of TRBD1 cannot be checked. Germline V gene data show CDR1 as SQVTM and CDR2 as ANQGSEA. This CDR3 has 13 residues. This chain's CDR3 is CSVVGQGTYEQYF.

The CDR3 sequence is CASSQDRASSYEQYF. The V gene is TRBV4-3, the J gene TRBJ2-7; TCRdb returns TRBD1, unconfirmable since there is no DNA. Germline V gives CDR1 LGHNA, CDR2 YSLEER. This CDR3 has 15 amino acids.

This chain uses TRBV3-1 with TRBJ2-3. The CDR3 is made up of 15 amino acids. Germline CDR1 is LGHDT and CDR2 is YNNKEL (reference sequence). CDR3: CASSPLEAGIDTQYF.

This chain joins TRBV7-9 and TRBJ1-2; the TCRdb call, TRBD1, lacks DNA for checking. This CDR3 spans 14 amino acids. CDR1 and CDR2 (germline): SEHNR, FQNEAQ (reference sequence). The CDR3 spells CASSPEGELPRYTF.

CDR3 amino acids: CASSQDIYRSSNQPQHF. The chain carries TRBV4-3 and TRBJ1-5; TCRdb selects TRBD1, and the lack of DNA leaves this call unchecked. Germline V gene lookup returns CDR1 LGHNA and CDR2 YSLEER. The CDR3 is 17 residues long.

This chain links TRBV2 with TRBJ2-7. The CDR3 spans 14 residues. Germline-derived CDR1 and CDR2 are SNHLY and FYNNEI. Here the CDR3 reads CASHPKGRAYEQYF.

The chain combines TRBV6-5 with TRBJ1-1; the D gene TCRdb calls, TRBD1, cannot be checked with no DNA. This CDR3 contains 16 residues. Germline CDR1 is MNHEY and CDR2 is SVGAGI. CDR3 sequence reads: CASRHSNGGMNTEAFF.

The gene calls are TRBV29-1 and TRBJ2-5. This CDR3 contains 14 residues. CDR1 and CDR2 from the germline V gene are SQVTM and ANQGSEA. The CDR3 loop reads CSVEGQANQETQYF.

The chain recombines TRBV4-3 with TRBJ1-5; TCRdb's D call, TRBD1, is unchecked because there is no DNA. Germline lookup yields CDR1 LGHNA and CDR2 YSLEER. This CDR3 has 14 residues. The CDR3 spells CASSQSSGNQPQHF.

The chain uses TRBV29-1 and TRBJ2-3; the TCRdb D gene call, TRBD2, has no DNA to confirm it. The germline V gene encodes CDR1 SQVTM and CDR2 ANQGSEA. The CDR3 sequence is 14 residues long. The chain's CDR3 is CSVLGQRGTDTQYF.

Here the CDR3 reads CASSQGGGVDYNEQFF. The chain is built from TRBV4-3 and TRBJ2-1; the TRBD2 assignment by TCRdb is unverifiable without DNA. Germline V gene lookup returns CDR1 LGHNA and CDR2 YSLEER. CDR3 length equals 16 residues.

V is TRBV12-3 or TRBV12-4 and J is TRBJ1-1; without DNA, the TCRdb call of TRBD1 cannot be checked. The CDR3 consists of 12 residues. The CDR3 sequence is CASWAGNTEAFF.

CDR3: CASGLDQTGWGQPQHF. This sequence joins TRBV12-5 and TRBJ1-5. The CDR3 sequence is 16 residues long. Germline values: CDR1 LGHNT, CDR2 FRNRAP.

This rearrangement joins TRBV29-1 to TRBJ1-2; absent DNA, TCRdb's TRBD1 call cannot be checked. Germline assignment: CDR1 SQVTM and CDR2 ANQGSEA. This CDR3 comprises 13 residues. The chain's CDR3 is CSVLGQGANGYTF.

This chain links TRBV5-6 with TRBJ2-7; no DNA is available, so the TRBD1 call from TCRdb remains unchecked. The CDR3 runs to 14 residues. Germline V gene data show CDR1 as SGHDT and CDR2 as YYEEEE. The CDR3 here is CASSPGSVGYEQYF.

This chain joins TRBV20-1 and TRBJ2-7; TCRdb returns TRBD1, unconfirmable since there is no DNA. Germline V CDR1 and CDR2: DFQATT, SNEGSKA (reference sequence). The length of the CDR3 is 13 residues. The CDR3 is CSAREGHTYEQYF.

This rearrangement joins TRBV6-4 to TRBJ2-3; the D gene TCRdb calls, TRBD2, cannot be checked with no DNA. The CDR3 totals 15 residues. CDR1 MRHNA and CDR2 SNTAGT come from the germline V gene. The CDR3 sequence is CASSDRGGAADTQYF.